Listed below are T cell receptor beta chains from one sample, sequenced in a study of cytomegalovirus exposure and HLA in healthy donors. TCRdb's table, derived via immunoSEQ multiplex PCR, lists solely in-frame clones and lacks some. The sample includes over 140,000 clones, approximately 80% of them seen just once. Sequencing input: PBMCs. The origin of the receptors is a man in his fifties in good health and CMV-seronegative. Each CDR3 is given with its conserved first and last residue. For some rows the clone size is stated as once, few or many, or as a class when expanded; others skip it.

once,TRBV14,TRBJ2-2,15,CASSRDFSWTGELFF
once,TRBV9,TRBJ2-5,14,CASSGRVLGETQYF
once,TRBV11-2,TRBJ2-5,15,CASSLEREGTETQYF
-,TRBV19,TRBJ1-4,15,CASSIERLTNEKLFF
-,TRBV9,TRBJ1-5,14,CASSPGHFNQPQHF
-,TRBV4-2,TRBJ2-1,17,CASSQAGLAGVLGEQFF
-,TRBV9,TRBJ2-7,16,CASSVNEAGGLYEQYF
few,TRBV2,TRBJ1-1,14,CASSEIRENTEAFF
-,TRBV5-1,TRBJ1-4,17,CASSYSSSTGGEEKLFF
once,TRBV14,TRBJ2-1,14,CASSQAHRGNEQFF
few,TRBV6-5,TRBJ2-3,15,CASSYGTSGRDTQYF
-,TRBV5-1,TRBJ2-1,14,CASSFGGSYNEQFF
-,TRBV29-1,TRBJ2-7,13,CSVPQGSGVEQYF
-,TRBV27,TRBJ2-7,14,CASAGGPETLEQYF
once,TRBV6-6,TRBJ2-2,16,CASRITGTGNTGELFF
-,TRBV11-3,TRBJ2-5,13,CASSTRSLETQYF
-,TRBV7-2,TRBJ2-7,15,CASSLRTGVSYEQYF
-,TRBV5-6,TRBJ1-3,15,CASSGGTGPGNTIYF
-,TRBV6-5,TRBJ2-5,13,CASSPREGETQYF
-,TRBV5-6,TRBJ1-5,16,CASSLAKGGLRQPQHF
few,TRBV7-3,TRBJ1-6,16,CASSLRGGSYNSPLHF
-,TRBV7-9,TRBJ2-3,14,CASSDTRAADTQYF
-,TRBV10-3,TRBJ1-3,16,CAISESPTGTGNTIYF
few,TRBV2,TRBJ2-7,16,CASSMASGSRSYEQYF
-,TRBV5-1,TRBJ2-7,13,CASSDGRSYEQYF
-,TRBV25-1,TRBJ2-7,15,CASSELGTGDYEQYF
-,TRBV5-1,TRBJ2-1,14,CASSLDGFYSEQFF
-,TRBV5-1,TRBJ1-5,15,CASSLGEISNQPQHF
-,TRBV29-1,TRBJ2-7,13,CSVYPTGGYEQYF
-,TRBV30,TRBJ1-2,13,CAWSETANYGYTF
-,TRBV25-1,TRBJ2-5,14,CASGHLGIEETQYF
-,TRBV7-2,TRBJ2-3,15,CASSPTGTSTDTQYF
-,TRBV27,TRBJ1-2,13,CASSSPERHGYTF
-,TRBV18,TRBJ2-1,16,CASSPRAGGRYNEQFF
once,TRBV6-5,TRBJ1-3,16,CASSYGGQISGNTIYF
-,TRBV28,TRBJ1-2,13,CASRTGDFYGYTF
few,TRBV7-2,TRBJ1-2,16,CASSFFGGRGDYGYTF
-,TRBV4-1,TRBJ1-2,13,CASSPGGGGGYTF
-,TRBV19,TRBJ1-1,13,CASSTDRGTEAFF
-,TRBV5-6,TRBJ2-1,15,CASSSLQGSYNEQFF
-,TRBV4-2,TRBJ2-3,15,CASQSGGELADTQYF
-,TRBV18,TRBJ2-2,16,CASSPSQAYSTGELFF